The sequence of this TCR beta chain was determined in a study of Graves' ophthalmopathy and Graves' hyperthyroidism. The authors amplified TCR beta CDR3 regions, and they did so from RNA transcripts for repertoire sequencing. An opening RT-PCR round employed HTBI primers and preceded a second-round multiplex PCR. TCRdb re-derived calls from the multiplex PCR reads in MiXCR, one entry per CDR3 protein. This table holds approximately 330,000 distinct CDR3 sequences, 17% found once. This clonotype was seen ten or more times. Its antigen is still unknown. Trimming took off 4 bases at V and 9 bases at J, with 14 bases between the two ends. The CDR3 sequence is 12 residues long. The germline V gene has CDR1 SGHRS and CDR2 YFSETQ. Findings of the study overall: A model of 13 signatures distinguished ophthalmopathy from stable hyperthyroidism at around 90% sensitivity and about 80% specificity. Most expanded clonotypes from thyroid (those above 0.001 frequency) were also found in blood. The model's prediction of ophthalmopathy progression had 70.59% sensitivity and roughly 72% specificity.

The sample taken for sequencing was peripheral blood. This TCR derives from an adult man with Graves' ophthalmopathy. This chain links TRBV5-1 with TRBJ2-7; no reliable D call. CDR3 bases: TGCGCCAGCAGCGAGCATTCGTCGCGGCAGTACTTC. Translation gives CASSEHSSRQYF.